The present T cell receptor beta chain was sequenced within a study of T cell changes during pregnancy in multiple sclerosis. There are 14 residues in the CDR3. J gave up 5 bases and V 4 bases, and 4 bases lay outside the gene matches. Germline V gene sequence: CDR1 SGHVS, CDR2 FQNEAQ. Sequenced by immunoSEQ multiplex PCR; TCRdb stores in-frame clones only, minus some. The data contain approximately 41,000 clones, approximately 90% of them singletons. The V and J genes are TRBV7-8 and TRBJ2-7; TRBD1 aligns across 11 bases. Sequencing was performed on CD4+ T cells from peripheral blood mononuclear cells, taken in the second trimester of pregnancy. The clonotype was recovered from a female donor in good health, enrolled as a control in a pregnancy study. Here the CDR3 DNA reads TGTGCCAGCAGCTCCGGGACAGGGGGGAACGAGCAGTACTTC. Protein: CASSSGTGGNEQYF.